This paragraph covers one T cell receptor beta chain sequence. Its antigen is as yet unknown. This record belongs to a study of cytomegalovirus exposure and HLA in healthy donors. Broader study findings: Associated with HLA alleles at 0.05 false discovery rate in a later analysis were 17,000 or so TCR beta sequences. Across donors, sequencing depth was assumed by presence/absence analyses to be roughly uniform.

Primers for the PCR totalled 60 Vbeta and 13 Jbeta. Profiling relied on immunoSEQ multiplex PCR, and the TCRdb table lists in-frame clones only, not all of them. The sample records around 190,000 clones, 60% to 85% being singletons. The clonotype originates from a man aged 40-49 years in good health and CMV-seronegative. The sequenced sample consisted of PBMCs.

The CDR3 region has the DNA TGTGCCAGCTGCCCGACAGGGGGCGAAGATACGCAGTATTTT. Translating it yields CASCPTGGEDTQYF. This sequence joins TRBV6-5 and TRBJ2-3, with TRBD1 identical over 10 bases. Germline V gives CDR1 MNHEY, CDR2 SVGAGI. The CDR3 length is 14 residues. The J segment lost 5 bases and the V segment lost 8 bases, leaving 7 bases of the junction unmatched.